Listed below are T cell receptor beta chains from one sample, sequenced in a study of blood T cell repertoires in COVID-19. Generated by immunoSEQ multiplex PCR, the TCRdb table keeps only in-frame clones and is missing some. The sample records some 200,000 clones, approximately 78% being singletons. The sample was peripheral blood. These receptors all stem from a woman in her 70s with COVID-19, enrolled during active disease. Both conserved end residues are part of each CDR3. D genes are given only for firm matches. Not all rows give a size; the values are once, few, many and, for expanded clones, a class.

v_call	clone_size	d_call	j_call	cdr3_nt	cdr3_aa
TRBV20-1	NA	TRBD2	TRBJ2-1	TGCAGTGCTAGTCCCTTGTGGGAGGGCTTCAATGAGCAGTTCTTC	CSASPLWEGFNEQFF
TRBV2	NA	NA	TRBJ1-2	TGTGCCAGCAGTGTATCAATGGACATCGGCTATGGCTACACCTTC	CASSVSMDIGYGYTF
TRBV27	NA	TRBD2	TRBJ2-2	TGTGCCAGCAGTTCTCGGGGAGGGCCAGTCGGGGAGCTGTTTTTT	CASSSRGGPVGELFF
TRBV13	NA	NA	TRBJ1-4	TGTGCCAGCAGGTCCAGGGGTGAAAAACTGTTTTTT	CASRSRGEKLFF
TRBV7-2	many	NA	TRBJ1-2	TGTGCCAGCAGCATAGGGAGGGACGGTAGAAACTATGGCTACACCTTC	CASSIGRDGRNYGYTF
TRBV18	NA	NA	TRBJ1-3	TGTGCCAGCTCACCACCGCGCTACTCTGGAAACACCATATATTTT	CASSPPRYSGNTIYF
TRBV28	NA	NA	TRBJ2-4	TGTGCCAGCAAGGGGGCTTCTCTAGCGGGCCTAGCCAAAAACATTCAGTACTTC	CASKGASLAGLAKNIQYF
TRBV7-8	NA	NA	TRBJ1-5	TGTGCCAGCAGCCGCTTAGGTGAGGCCTCCGGGCCCCAGCATTTT	CASSRLGEASGPQHF
TRBV6-2/TRBV6-3	NA	TRBD2	TRBJ2-5	TGTGCCAGCATCCCCGGGACTAGCCGATCCTCGTGGGAGACCCAGTACTTC	CASIPGTSRSSWETQYF
TRBV18	once	TRBD1	TRBJ1-2	TGTGCCAGCTCACGTGACGCCGGGACAGGGGGCGGGTATGGCTACACCTTC	CASSRDAGTGGGYGYTF
TRBV2	NA	NA	TRBJ2-7	TGTGCCAGCAGGGAGACCTACGAGCAGTACTTC	CASRETYEQYF
TRBV18	few	NA	TRBJ1-6	TGTGCCAGCTCACCACCGATGGCCCCGTTCCTCCACTTT	CASSPPMAPFLHF
TRBV30	NA	NA	TRBJ2-1	TGTGCCTGGAGTGCTAGACAGTCCTACAATGAGCAGTTCTTC	CAWSARQSYNEQFF
TRBV19	NA	TRBD2	TRBJ2-1	TGTGCCAGTAGTAACGGGAGGCTAGCGGCCACCTTCTACAATGAGCAGTTCTTC	CASSNGRLAATFYNEQFF
TRBV7-3	NA	TRBD2	TRBJ2-5	TGTGCCAGCAGCGCTGGACTAGCGGGGGAGACCCAGTACTTC	CASSAGLAGETQYF
TRBV30	NA	NA	TRBJ1-1	TGTGCCTGGTTGTGGGAGAAAACCAAGAACACTGAAGCTTTCTTT	CAWLWEKTKNTEAFF
TRBV15	NA	NA	TRBJ1-4	TGTGCCACCAGCAGAGATCTACAGTATAATGAAAAACTGTTTTTT	CATSRDLQYNEKLFF
TRBV6-5	NA	NA	TRBJ1-6	TGTGCCAGCAGTTACATGAGGCAGCTCTATAATTCACCCCTCCACTTT	CASSYMRQLYNSPLHF
TRBV9	NA	NA	TRBJ2-2	TGTGCCAGCAGAAGAGGGAGGTCCACCGGGGAGCTGTTTTTT	CASRRGRSTGELFF
TRBV14	NA	NA	TRBJ2-2	TGTGCCAGCAGCACCCGGACAGCCAACACCGTGGGGGAGCTGTTTTTT	CASSTRTANTVGELFF
TRBV5-1	NA	TRBD2	TRBJ2-1	TGCGCCAGCAGCCCTGGGGGCGGGAGGTCCTACAATGAGCAGTTCTTC	CASSPGGGRSYNEQFF
TRBV11-2	once	NA	TRBJ1-1	TGTGCCAGCAGCTTAGCCATCACTGAAGCTTTCTTT	CASSLAITEAFF
TRBV28	NA	NA	TRBJ1-2	TGTGCCAGCAGCTCTGACAGGTCTGCTAACTATGGCTACACCTTC	CASSSDRSANYGYTF
TRBV19	NA	TRBD1	TRBJ1-2	TGTGCCAGTACCCGGACAGGCTTTAACTATGGCTACACCTTC	CASTRTGFNYGYTF
TRBV14	NA	NA	TRBJ1-4	TGTGCCAGCAGCCTAAAGAGCGGGACGACCCTAAAAGGAGAAAAACTGTTTTTT	CASSLKSGTTLKGEKLFF
TRBV7-2	NA	NA	TRBJ2-6	TGTGCCAGCAGCTTAGTTTTGGCTCCTGGGGCCAACGTCCTGACTTTC	CASSLVLAPGANVLTF
TRBV19	NA	NA	TRBJ2-3	TGTGCCAGTAGTATGGGGAGGAGGGACCTCCTCCGAGGAGATACGCAGTATTTT	CASSMGRRDLLRGDTQYF
TRBV3-1/TRBV3-2	NA	NA	TRBJ2-5	TGTGCCAGCAGCCAAGAGGGCCTAGGATTCCAAGGGTCACGGGGGAGTGAAGAGACCCAGTACTTC	CASSQEGLGFQGSRGSEETQYF
TRBV30	NA	NA	TRBJ1-5	TGTGCCTGGAGTGTATCCAACATCAATCAGCCCCAGCATTTT	CAWSVSNINQPQHF
TRBV29-1	NA	NA	TRBJ1-6	TGCAGCGTGAAAATCAGAGACTCAATTTATTCACCCCTCCACTTT	CSVKIRDSIYSPLHF
TRBV28	few	NA	TRBJ1-2	TGTGCCAGCCTTTCGGATGTTAGGGGCTACTATGGCTACACCTTC	CASLSDVRGYYGYTF
TRBV28	once	NA	TRBJ1-1	TGTGCCAGCAGTAAACTGAAGGCCCAGGGCACTGAAGCTTTCTTT	CASSKLKAQGTEAFF
TRBV11-2	NA	TRBD1	TRBJ2-7	TGTGCCAGCAGCTTCGACAGGGGTGTAAGCTACGAGCAGTACTTC	CASSFDRGVSYEQYF
TRBV3-1/TRBV3-2	NA	TRBD2	TRBJ2-1	TGTGCCAGCAGCCAAGATAACCTAGCGGGGCTTTACAATGAGCAGTTCTTC	CASSQDNLAGLYNEQFF
TRBV30	NA	TRBD2	TRBJ2-3	TGTGCCTGGAAGACAGCGGGAGGGGGGGATACGCAGTATTTT	CAWKTAGGGDTQYF
TRBV5-4	NA	TRBD1	TRBJ2-2	TGTGCCAGCAGCTTTGGACAGGGGGCAACCGGGGAGCTGTTTTTT	CASSFGQGATGELFF
TRBV9	NA	NA	TRBJ2-7	TGTGCCAGCAGCGTAGAGTCGAGCGGCTACGAGCAGTACTTC	CASSVESSGYEQYF
TRBV7-2	NA	TRBD1	TRBJ2-7	TGTGCCAGCAGCATTCGGACAGGGGCCTACGAGCAGTACTTC	CASSIRTGAYEQYF
TRBV29-1	NA	TRBD1	TRBJ2-3	TGCAGCACCGAGGGGACAGGGAGGACAGATACGCAGTATTTT	CSTEGTGRTDTQYF
TRBV30	NA	NA	TRBJ2-7	TGTGCCTGGAGTGTAGAGGTCTTC	CAWSVEVF
TRBV7-2	NA	TRBD1	TRBJ1-3	TGTGCCAGCAGCTCCGGGACAGGGTGGGAAAACACCATATATTTT	CASSSGTGWENTIYF
TRBV15	few	NA	TRBJ2-7	TGTGCCACCAGCAGAGGGGAAAAACAGGGTTTCGAGCAGTACTTC	CATSRGEKQGFEQYF
TRBV2	once	TRBD2	TRBJ2-1	TGTGCCAGCAGTGTGACTAGCGGGAGGGCCCCCAATGAGCAGTTCTTC	CASSVTSGRAPNEQFF